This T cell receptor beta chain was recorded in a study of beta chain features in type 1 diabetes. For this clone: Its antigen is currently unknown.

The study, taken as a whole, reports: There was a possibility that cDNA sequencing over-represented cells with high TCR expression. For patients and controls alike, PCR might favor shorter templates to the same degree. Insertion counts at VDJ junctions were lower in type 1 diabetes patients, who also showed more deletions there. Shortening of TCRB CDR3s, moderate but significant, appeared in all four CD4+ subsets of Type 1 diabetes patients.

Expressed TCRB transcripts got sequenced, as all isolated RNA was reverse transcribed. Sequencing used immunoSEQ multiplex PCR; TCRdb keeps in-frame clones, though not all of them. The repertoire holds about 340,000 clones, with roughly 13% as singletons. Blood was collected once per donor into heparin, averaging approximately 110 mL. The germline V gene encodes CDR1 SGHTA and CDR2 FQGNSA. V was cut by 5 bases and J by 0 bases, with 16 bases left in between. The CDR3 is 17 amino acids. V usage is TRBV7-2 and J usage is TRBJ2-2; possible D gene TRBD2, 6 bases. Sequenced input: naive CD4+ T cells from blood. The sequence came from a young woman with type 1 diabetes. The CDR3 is CASSRPVGGTNTGELFF. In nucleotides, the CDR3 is TGTGCCAGCAGCCGCCCCGTGGGCGGGACGAACACCGGGGAGCTGTTTTTT.